The sample holds many counts of the clone carrying this T cell receptor (beta chain). No antigen is known for it. With V trimmed by 3 bases and J by 5 bases, 7 bases remained unmatched. CDR1 is DFQATT, CDR2 SNEGSKA, per germline (reference sequence). The CDR3 consists of 15 residues. The data are from a study of T cells after yellow fever vaccination. The overall study: SMART-Seq v4 Ultra Low Input prepared libraries from low-cell fractions. Findings and caveats of the study: Post-booster samples contained most primary-vaccination clones (around 96% CD4, about 87% CD8). FACS-sorted repertoires might harbor abundant contaminating clonotypes from the bulk population.

TCR cDNA was made by 5'RACE template switching, adding a universal primer site and UMIs. TCRdb processed the 5' RACE reads anew with MiXCR; each CDR3 protein has one entry. The data contain a few hundred thousand distinct CDR3 sequences, roughly 20% of them singletons. The chain recombines TRBV20-1 with TRBJ2-3, with 11 bases lining up with TRBD2. The source was PBMCs, collected before the yellow fever booster vaccination. The origin of this receptor is a man younger than 35 who received the YFV17D yellow fever vaccine. In DNA form, the CDR3 reads TGCAGTGCTAGGGAATTAGCGGGGGGGAAAGATACGCAGTATTTT. This codes for CSARELAGGKDTQYF.